This T cell receptor (beta chain) emerged from a study of T cell repertoires in cytomegalovirus infection. On the study more broadly: Evidence of both CMV infection and a matching HLA type came from public TCR beta signatures.

The length of the CDR3 is 15 residues. From germline, CDR1 is SGHVS and CDR2 FQNEAQ. The V gene end was trimmed by 3 bases and the J gene end by 6 bases; junction bases not matched to a gene: 7. In its sample, this clonotype was seen many times. What it recognizes is unknown. From the reads, TCRdb called clonotypes with MiXCR, one entry per CDR3 protein. The sample records around 330,000 distinct CDR3 sequences, roughly 15% being singletons. Whole-study results and caveats: HLA-C-restricted, CMV-specific TCR beta clonotypes were dominant ex vivo.

The chain recombines TRBV7-8 with TRBJ2-7; 11 nucleotides agree with TRBD1. The clonotype originates from a human donor in good health (CMV status not recorded). Some clones in this sample may be carry-over from other donors' samples. Sequencing was performed on PBMCs. CDR3 region: CASSFPGTGGSEQYF. For the CDR3, the DNA is TGTGCCAGCAGCTTCCCAGGGACAGGGGGGAGCGAGCAGTACTTC. Combining the CDR3 with reference TRBV7-8 and TRBJ2-7 gives the whole variable domain GAGVSQSPRYKVAKRGQDVALRCDPISGHVSLFWYQQALGQGPEFLTYFQNEAQLDKSGLPSDRFFAERPEGSVSTLKIQRTQQEDSAVYLCASSFPGTGGSEQYFGPGTRLTVT.